This TCR beta chain was identified during a study of human T cells and chemical hapten exposure (dated by TCRdb to the early 2020s). Notes on the research overall: For sensitization, 2% DPC in acetone was applied to an approximately 2 cm by approximately 2 cm area of upper inner arm skin. Weekly therapeutic DPC doses were additionally applied to the scalp of patients throughout the approximately 23-week study period. Patch testing was done on the upper back using Finn chambers containing 0.01% DPC, and results were scored after 6 days according to International Contact Dermatitis Research Group standards. Most of the patients in the cohort were female, and the cohort covered alopecia areata with under or over 50% scalp involvement, alopecia totalis and alopecia universalis. Libraries were pooled for sequencing, and variation in per-sample TCR yields was attributed mainly to small differences in library volumes within the pool. Peripheral blood TCR repertoire changes were tracked in vivo in alopecia patients during primary and secondary sensitization to the hapten diphenylcyclopropenone (DPC). Blood samples were taken from patients before sensitization (week 0) and at 2, 6 and about 24 weeks after DPC sensitization. Roughly 30 alopecia patients gave blood for TCR sequencing at one to four time points (pre-sensitization, 2, 6 and 24 weeks).

Details on this clonotype: The antigen it recognizes is unknown. There are no base qualities to consult, and no much larger clone falls within one base.

Reading from cysteine to phenylalanine, the CDR3 counts 13 amino acids. CDR3 DNA is the only sequence kept; it has 39 bases, read in frame from the first base. The CDR1 and CDR2 encoded by the germline V gene are SQVTM and ANQGSEA. The V and J ends are trimmed by 7 bases and 3 bases, leaving 13 bases between them. The library was generated by RACE. Instrument on record: NextSeq 500. During library preparation, unique molecular identifiers were attached to individual cDNA molecules so that TCRs could be counted quantitatively and reproducibly. From each blood RNA sample, both TCR alpha and TCR beta chains were sequenced. The original pipeline was this. The median number of TCRs per sample was roughly 98,000, ranging from 23,224 to 690,600. The Decombinator software suite was used to annotate the V, J and CDR3 of the TCR reads. For the PS versus PT1 abundance plots, all samples were subsampled to the same number of TCRs (28,000). TCRs were defined as expanded if absent before sensitization and observed at least eight times at the 2-week time point. TCRdb reprocessed the public reads (quality trimming at Q25 with fastp, clone calling with MiXCR) and kept in-frame beta chains. Under each unique CDR3 protein, matching rows form one entry showing the most common genes and DNA. The V and J calls follow TCRdb's processing rather than the paper's. Counted in this sample were some 180,000 distinct CDR3 sequences; approximately 24% of them appeared once. The leading ten clones occupy approximately 2.3% of the sample.

The paper as a whole reports these results and caveats: Expanded TCRs formed significantly more large CDR3 similarity clusters than pre-sensitization or healthy control sets, consistent with antigen-driven responses. Patch test score was positively correlated with the number of PT1 expanded TCRs, with significance at thresholds 8, 16 and 32 but not at 4. Because all patients had alopecia, a presumed autoimmune disease, the immune response of the patients might differ from that of healthy individuals. Repeated subsampling changed both the strength of the expansion versus patch-test correlation and the threshold at which the correlation became significant. The number of TCRs above 1 in 1000 frequency did not change with DPC sensitization; there was no evidence of global repertoire structure alterations.

The time point label here, explained by the study, means: patch test 3, about 24 weeks after DPC sensitization. The sample's treatment or condition label is to be understood as: therapeutic diphenylcyclopropenone sensitization with weekly scalp DPC. Blood at each patch-test visit was drawn before the patch test was applied. Patients were considered eligible if aged 18 to 70, diagnosed with alopecia and deemed suitable for DPC therapy, and patients were excluded if pregnant. Total RNA was extracted from unfractionated whole blood that had been collected in Tempus Blood RNA tubes. This sequence was found in a woman between 35 and 50 years old with alopecia areata. Some clones in this sample may be carry-over from other donors' samples. The source was whole blood, collected in connection with sensitization to the hapten diphenylcyclopropenone (DPC). The rearrangement combines TRBV29-1 with TRBJ1-5; TRBD1 is a possible D gene, resting on 5 matching bases. The sequenced DNA is TGCAGCGGGGGCCAGGGTGTCAATCAGCCCCAGCATTTT. Protein translation: CSGGQGVNQPQHF.